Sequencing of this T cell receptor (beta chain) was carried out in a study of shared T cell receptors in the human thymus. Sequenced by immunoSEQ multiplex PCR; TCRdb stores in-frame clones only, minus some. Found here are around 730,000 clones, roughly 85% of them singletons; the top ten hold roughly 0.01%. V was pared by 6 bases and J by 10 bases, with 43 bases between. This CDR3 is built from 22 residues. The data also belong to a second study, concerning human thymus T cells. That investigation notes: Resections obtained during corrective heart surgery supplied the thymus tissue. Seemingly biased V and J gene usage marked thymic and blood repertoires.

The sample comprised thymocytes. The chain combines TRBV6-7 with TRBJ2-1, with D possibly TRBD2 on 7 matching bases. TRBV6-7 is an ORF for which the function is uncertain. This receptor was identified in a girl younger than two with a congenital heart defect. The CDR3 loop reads CASSPLVPGGRGTGSGWYEQFF. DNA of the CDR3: TGTGCCAGCAGCCCTCTCGTGCCGGGGGGCAGGGGCACGGGGTCTGGGTGGTACGAGCAGTTCTTC.